The present TCR beta chain was sequenced within a study of tumor-infiltrating lymphocytes in glioblastoma multiforme. V lost 3 bases to trimming and J lost 2 bases, with 8 bases between them. The CDR3 consists of 15 residues. CDR1 is SGHAT and CDR2 is FQNNGV in the germline V gene. Multiple V-beta primers and a C-beta primer amplified TCRB from RNA. These TCRB libraries lack any described unique molecular identifiers. Using its own MiXCR run on the multiplex PCR reads, TCRdb lists one record per CDR3 protein. The sample holds some 14,000 distinct CDR3 sequences, 65% to 80% seen once. About this clonotype: It is likely a read error, because the conserved phenylalanine at the end of the CDR3 is missing.

Sequences were obtained from brain tumor tissue. The J gene is TRBJ2-6, the V gene TRBV11-2; D is perhaps TRBD1 (6 bases). The sequence was collected from a male donor with glioblastoma. The CDR3 bases are TGTGCCAGCAGCTTCACAGGGACTGGGGCCAACGTCCTGACTGTC. Protein sequence: CASSFTGTGANVLTV.